The present entry profiles one T cell receptor (beta chain) with its context. Original processing methods: Using reference gene primer amplification, nucleated cell counts were estimated. Sequencing was performed with immunoSEQ multiplex PCR; in TCRdb, only in-frame clones are kept and a portion is missing. For V, J and clone size, that table is used; D and trimming come from the DNA. This sample has around 89,000 clones; approximately 90% occur once, and the top ten carry roughly 9%. Trimming took 4 bases from V and 5 from J, leaving 11 bases between them. In germline, CDR1 is MNHEY, CDR2 SVGAGI. This CDR3 contains 13 residues. The sample is drawn from a study of blood T cell repertoires in COVID-19.

This receptor was obtained from a man between 50 and 59 years old with acute or convalescent COVID-19. Sequenced material: peripheral blood. The chain is built from TRBV6-5 and TRBJ1-1; the D gene is possibly TRBD1 (6 bases). CDR3 amino acids: CASSWTVQTEAFF. The CDR3 bases are TGTGCCAGCAGTTGGACAGTACAAACTGAAGCTTTCTTT.